This TCR beta chain was sequenced during a study of spatial heterogeneity in lung cancer. On the study more broadly: Among detected sequences, beta-chain ones consistently exceeded alpha-chain ones in number.

This clonotype has ten or more counts. This CDR3 comprises 11 residues. CDR1 is SGHNT and CDR2 is YYREEE in the germline V gene (reference sequence). Trimming took 7 bases from V and 4 from J, leaving 6 bases between them. Time point in this sample: sample taken at primary tumor resection. In each case, whole RNA from tumor, nontumor lung or frozen PBMC was sequenced unsorted. The study tagged each TCR cDNA molecule with a unique molecular identifier. TCRdb reprocessed the 5' RACE reads with MiXCR, giving one entry per CDR3 protein. The sample has 10,000 to 15,000 distinct CDR3 sequences; approximately 3.5% are singletons.

The chain combines TRBV5-4 with TRBJ2-1; no clear D. This TCR was recovered from a male donor with early-stage non-small cell lung cancer. This specimen was PBMCs, taken at surgery. Here the CDR3 DNA reads TGTGCCAGCGGATTTTACAATGAGCAGTTCTTC. It encodes CASGFYNEQFF.